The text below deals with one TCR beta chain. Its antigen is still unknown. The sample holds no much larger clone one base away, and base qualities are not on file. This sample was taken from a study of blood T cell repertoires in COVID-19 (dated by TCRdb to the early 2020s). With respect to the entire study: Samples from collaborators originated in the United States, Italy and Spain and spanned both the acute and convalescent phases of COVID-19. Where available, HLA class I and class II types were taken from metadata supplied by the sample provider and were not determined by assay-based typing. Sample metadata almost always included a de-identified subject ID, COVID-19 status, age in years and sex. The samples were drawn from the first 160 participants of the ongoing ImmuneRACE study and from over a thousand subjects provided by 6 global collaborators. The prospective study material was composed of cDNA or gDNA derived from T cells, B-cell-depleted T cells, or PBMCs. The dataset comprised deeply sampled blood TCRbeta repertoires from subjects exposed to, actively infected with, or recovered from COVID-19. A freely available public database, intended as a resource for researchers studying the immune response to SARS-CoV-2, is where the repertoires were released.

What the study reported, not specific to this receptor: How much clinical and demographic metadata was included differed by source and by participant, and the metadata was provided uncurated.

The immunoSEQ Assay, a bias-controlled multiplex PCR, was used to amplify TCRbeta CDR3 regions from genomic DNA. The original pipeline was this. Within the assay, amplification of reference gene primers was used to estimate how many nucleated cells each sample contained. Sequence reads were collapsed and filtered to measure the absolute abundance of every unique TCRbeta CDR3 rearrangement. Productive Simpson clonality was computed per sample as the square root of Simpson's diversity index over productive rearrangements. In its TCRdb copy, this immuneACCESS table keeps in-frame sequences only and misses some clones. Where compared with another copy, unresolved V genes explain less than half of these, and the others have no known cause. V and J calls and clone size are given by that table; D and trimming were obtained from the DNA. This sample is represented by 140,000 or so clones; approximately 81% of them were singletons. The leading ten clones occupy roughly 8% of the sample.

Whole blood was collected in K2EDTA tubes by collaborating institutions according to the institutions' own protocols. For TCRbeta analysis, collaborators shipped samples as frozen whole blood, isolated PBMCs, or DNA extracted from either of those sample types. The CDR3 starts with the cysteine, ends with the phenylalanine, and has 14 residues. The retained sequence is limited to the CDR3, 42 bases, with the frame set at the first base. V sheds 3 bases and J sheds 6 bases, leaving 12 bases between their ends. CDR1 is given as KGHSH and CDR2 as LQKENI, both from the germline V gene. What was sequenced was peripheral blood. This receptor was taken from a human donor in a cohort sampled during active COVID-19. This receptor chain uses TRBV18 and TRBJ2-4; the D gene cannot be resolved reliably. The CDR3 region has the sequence CASSPPRPGNIQYF. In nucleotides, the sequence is TGTGCCAGCTCACCTCCTAGACCGGGAAACATTCAGTACTTC.